The clone carrying this T cell receptor (beta chain) appeared a few times. The antigen is unknown. Library preparation tagged each individual cDNA molecule with a unique molecular identifier. Per the study methods: Per-sample TCR counts ranged from roughly 20,000 to 700,000, median roughly 96,000. TCRdb itself ran the 5' RACE reads through MiXCR, one entry per CDR3 protein. Clone size and V and J calls follow TCRdb, not the original study. The repertoire includes 65,000 to 95,000 distinct CDR3 sequences, more than 7.5% of them detected once, and approximately 2.3% sits in the top ten. The sample is drawn from a study of human T cells and chemical hapten exposure. Study as a whole: How much TCR each sample yielded varied, mostly because pooled library volumes differed slightly. Study-level results: With regard to DPC sensitization, TCRs above 1 in 1000 frequency did not change.

Germline CDR1 reads SQVTM; CDR2 reads ANQGSEA. The CDR3 totals 13 residues. Trimming pared 6 bases from V and 1 base from J, leaving 12 bases between. The total RNA was obtained from whole blood that was not fractionated. The TCR sequence derives from a male donor in good health. This chain joins TRBV29-1 and TRBJ1-1, with D perhaps TRBD1 (6 bases). CDR3 sequence reads: CSVGHPGNTEAFF. DNA for the CDR3: TGCAGCGTGGGACATCCCGGGAACACTGAAGCTTTCTTT.